Given below is one T cell receptor (beta chain) in context. At the deep level, the assay was run. Here immunoSEQ multiplex PCR was the method, and the copy in TCRdb shows in-frame clones only, minus some. The repertoire holds around 500,000 clones, with 81% as singletons. The V end lost 5 bases, the J end lost 9 bases, and 9 bases lay between the germline ends. This CDR3 is built from 11 residues. Germline V gene data show CDR1 as SGHAT and CDR2 as FQNNGV. When samples were unsorted, 75 million to 95 million PBMCs were used for genomic DNA. This sample was taken from a study of shared clonotypes between healthy human individuals. Study at large: Aged 18 to 49, the donors were a couple of women and three men.

The sample was PBMCs. This clonotype originated in a woman in her thirties or forties in good health. Some clones in this sample may be carry-over from other donors' samples. V and J are TRBV11-2 and TRBJ2-3; the D call may be TRBD1 or TRBD2 (5 bases each). Here the CDR3 DNA reads TGTGCCAGCAGCCCGGGACGCACGCAGTATTTT. This gives the protein CASSPGRTQYF.